Following are 8 T cell receptor beta chains from one sample sequenced in a study of tumor-infiltrating lymphocytes in primary liver carcinoma. With a constant-region primer, TCR beta cDNA was made from approximately 520 ng of total RNA. ARM-PCR was slightly modified, and three nested multiplex PCR rounds with it gave rise to the TCR beta libraries. With TRBV1-TRBV30 forward primers and a C-beta reverse primer, the first two PCR rounds were run for roughly 10 cycles each. One entry per CDR3 protein, called by TCRdb with MiXCR from the multiplex PCR reads. Among about 33,000 distinct CDR3 sequences, 76% were seen once, and the ten largest hold 36%. The tissue used was unsorted bulk material of roughly 17-32 mg. RNA and DNA were co-extracted from it with the AllPrep DNA/RNA mini kit. The sequenced sample consisted of liver tumor tissue from sampling region 5. Subset indicated: tumor region T5, tumor centre. Receptors originate from a middle-aged man with primary liver carcinoma and hepatitis B virus infection.

The sample holds one count of this clonotype. V and J are TRBV6-5 and TRBJ2-1, with 8 bases matching TRBD1. The germline gives CDR1 MNHEY, CDR2 SVGAGI. The CDR3 consists of 14 residues. Trimming took 9 bases from V and 8 from J; bases not matched to a gene: 12. CDR3 nucleotides: TGTGCCAGAAGCTACCGAGACAGGGGCGATGAGCAGTTCTTC. It translates to CARSYRDRGDEQFF.

A note on this clonotype: This may stem from a read error, because a much larger clone lies one nucleotide away. V and J are TRBV5-1 and TRBJ2-2; 7 positions match TRBD2. The CDR3 is 15 amino acids. In germline, CDR1 is SGHRS, CDR2 YFSETQ. The CDR3 DNA is TGCGCCAGCGGCTTGGGGACTACAAACACCGGGGAGCTGTTTTTT. Amino acid sequence: CASGLGTTNTGELFF.

This clonotype was found once. An end of the junction does not agree with germline; a read error may underlie this. The chain employs TRBV10-3 and TRBJ2-1, with 11 bases that match TRBD2. This CDR3 comprises 20 residues. Per germline, CDR1 ENHRY and CDR2 SYGVKD. In DNA, the CDR3 is TGTTCCATCAGTGGGGGACTAGCGGATTATAAAAGTAGCTCCTACAATGAGCAATTCTTC. Translating gives CSISGGLADYKSSSYNEQFF.

The V gene is TRBV11-1, the J gene TRBJ2-7; D unresolved. Germline-derived CDR1 and CDR2 are SGHAT and FQDESV (reference sequence). The CDR3 is 14 amino acids. Between the trimmed V and J ends, which lost 5 bases and 9 bases, there was a span of 20 bases. The CDR3 sequence is CASSPGRGSGGQYF. The CDR3 DNA reads as TGTGCCAGCAGCCCCGGACGTGGTTCAGGCGGGCAGTACTTC. The whole variable domain, filled in from reference TRBV11-1 and TRBJ2-7, reads EAEVAQSPRYKITEKSQAVAFWCDPISGHATLYWYRQILGQGPELLVQFQDESVVDDSQLPKDRFSAERLKGVDSTLKIQPAELGDSAMYLCASSPGRGSGGQYFGPGTRLTVT.

Note on this clonotype: The CDR3 does not end in the conserved phenylalanine or tryptophan, so this is likely a read error. V usage is TRBV11-2 and J usage is TRBJ2-2; maybe TRBD2 (5 bases). The germline CDR1 and CDR2 sequences are SGHAT and FQNNGV. This CDR3 is 17 amino acids long. The V and J ends lost 3 bases and 0 bases respectively, with 14 bases between them. CDR3 protein: CASSLALGEANTGELFS. CDR3 nucleotide sequence: TGTGCCAGCAGCTTGGCACTAGGAGAGGCGAACACCGGGGAGCTGTTTTCT.

Points on this clonotype: A read error is likely, as this CDR3 ends without the conserved phenylalanine or tryptophan. It is unclear where the CDR3 begins or ends on the DNA, so no DNA is shown, and the CDR3 is as TCRdb lists it. The J gene is TRBJ1-2, the V gene TRBV11-2; the table calls TRBD1, which could not be checked here. The CDR3 has 15 amino acids, counting both end residues. Germline V gene sequence: CDR1 SGHAT, CDR2 FQNNGV. CDR3 in amino acids: CASSLAPGGLAGYAV.

This clonotype is termed medium-sized. The V call is TRBV12-3 or TRBV12-4, the J call TRBJ1-3; D is uncertain. This CDR3 is 14 amino acids long. Trimming shortened V by 5 bases and J by 0 bases, and 8 bases separated the two germline ends. The CDR3 DNA sequence: TGTGCCAGCAGTCCTGTTAGCTCTGGAAACACCATATATTTT. This sequence encodes CASSPVSSGNTIYF.

As regards this clonotype: One end of the junction fails to match germline, which may point to a read error. V gene TRBV11-2 combines with J gene TRBJ2-7; D tentatively reads TRBD1 or TRBD2 (5 bases each). The CDR3 spans 16 residues. Germline CDR1 SGHAT, CDR2 FQNNGV. CDR3 loop: CPSSLIQEAIHNEQYF. CDR3 nucleotide sequence: TGTCCCAGCAGCCTCATACAGGAGGCCATACATAACGAGCAGTACTTC.